The 30 T cell receptor beta chains below all came from one sample that was sequenced in a study of identical twins. A single record per CDR3 protein comes from TCRdb applying MiXCR to the 5' RACE reads. The repertoire has some 500,000 distinct CDR3 sequences, 14% of them found once; the top ten carry approximately 0.98%. The sample was also linked to a second study, of yellow fever vaccine responses in identical twins.

The sample taken for sequencing was CD4+ T cells sorted from blood. The source of these receptors is a woman under 30 in good health.

This clonotype has only a few counts. The chain is built from TRBV6-2 or TRBV6-3 and TRBJ2-3; D is uncertain. CDR1 and CDR2 from the germline V gene are MNHEY and SVGEGT. This CDR3 is 13 amino acids long. Trimming stripped 4 bases from V and 4 bases from J, with 9 bases between. The CDR3 reads CASSSTPPDTQYF. For the CDR3, the DNA is TGTGCCAGCAGTTCGACCCCGCCAGATACGCAGTATTTT.

The chain combines TRBV29-1 with TRBJ2-3, with 10 bases lining up with TRBD1. Germline V gene data show CDR1 as SQVTM and CDR2 as ANQGSEA. V lost 3 bases, J lost 7 bases, and 7 bases stayed unmatched. The CDR3 loop spans 14 amino acids. The CDR3: CSVELGQGWNTQYF. CDR3 coding DNA: TGCAGCGTTGAGTTGGGACAGGGGTGGAATACGCAGTATTTT.

The CDR3 reads CASSLKRPEKQYF. The CDR3 nucleotides read TGTGCCAGCAGCTTAAAACGGCCGGAGAAGCAGTACTTC. The J gene is TRBJ2-7, the V gene TRBV11-1; D is unresolved. CDR3 length equals 13 residues. Germline CDR1 is SGHAT and CDR2 is FQDESV (reference sequence). V dropped 2 bases and J dropped 8 bases, with 13 bases sitting between them. The full variable domain, in which reference TRBV11-1 and TRBJ2-7 provide the parts outside the CDR3, is EAEVAQSPRYKITEKSQAVAFWCDPISGHATLYWYRQILGQGPELLVQFQDESVVDDSQLPKDRFSAERLKGVDSTLKIQPAELGDSAMYLCASSLKRPEKQYFGPGTRLTVT.

The rearrangement uses TRBV10-1 and TRBJ2-3, with 8 nucleotides matching TRBD2. CDR1 is WNHNN, CDR2 SYGVQD, per germline (reference sequence). V shed 9 bases, J shed 4 bases, and the junction held 9 bases outside the gene matches. The CDR3 contains 14 residues. The CDR3 reads CASGTGLASDTQYF. The CDR3 DNA is TGCGCCAGTGGAACCGGACTAGCATCAGATACGCAGTATTTT.

This clonotype occurred a few times. This chain joins TRBV28 and TRBJ1-5; no definite D call. Germline values: CDR1 MDHEN, CDR2 SYDVKM. The CDR3 consists of 15 residues. V was pared by 4 bases and J by 7 bases, with 17 bases between. CDR3 protein: CASSSPMGMGQPQHF. CDR3 coding DNA: TGTGCCAGCAGTTCCCCGATGGGGATGGGGCAGCCCCAGCATTTT.

This clonotype was detected a few times. The chain uses TRBV12-3 or TRBV12-4 and TRBJ2-7, with 8 bases fitting TRBD1. V was clipped by 5 bases and J by 9 bases; unmatched bases: 12. This CDR3 has 14 amino acids. The CDR3 DNA reads TGTGCCAGCAGTCCCCCCCGACAGGGGAGTCTGCAGTACTTC. Encoded protein: CASSPPRQGSLQYF.

This clonotype was counted a few times. The chain couples TRBV4-1 to TRBJ2-1; D might be TRBD1 or TRBD2, each matching 5 bases. Germline V gene lookup returns CDR1 MGHRA and CDR2 YSYEKL. CDR3 length: 15 amino acids. With 0 bases removed from V and 2 bases from J, the gap between germline ends came to 8 bases. CDR3 DNA sequence: TGCGCCAGCAGCCAAGAGGGGACCACCTACAATGAGCAGTTCTTC. This sequence encodes CASSQEGTTYNEQFF.

This clonotype was picked up a small number of times. CDR3 in DNA: TGTGCCAGCAGGGCCAGGACAGGGGTAGAAGGGGCCAACGTCCTGACTTTC. Amino acids: CASRARTGVEGANVLTF. This chain joins TRBV6-1 and TRBJ2-6; the match to TRBD1 covers 9 bases. Germline CDR1 reads MNHNS; CDR2 reads SASEGT. The CDR3 has 17 amino acids. Unmatched junction bases numbered 10, after V lost 6 bases and J lost 4 bases.

The chain carries TRBV5-1 and TRBJ1-2; D is unresolved. V gave up 0 bases and J gave up 0 bases, with 6 bases separating them. Looked up from germline, CDR1 is SGHRS and CDR2 is YFSETQ. The length of the CDR3 is 14 residues. This CDR3 reads CASSLEDSNYGYTF. Written as DNA, the CDR3 is TGCGCCAGCAGCTTGGAGGATTCTAACTATGGCTACACCTTC.

The chain recombines TRBV10-3 with TRBJ2-7; D uncertain. The CDR3 runs to 12 residues. Germline V gene sequence: CDR1 ENHRY, CDR2 SYGVKD. V was trimmed by 3 bases and J by 3 bases, leaving 6 bases between them. The CDR3 region has the DNA TGTGCCATCAGTGAAAGTGACTACGAGCAGTACTTC. Its translation is CAISESDYEQYF.

This clonotype has a count of ten or more. V is TRBV4-1 and J is TRBJ2-5; D not resolved. Trimming pared 1 base from V and 5 bases from J, leaving 11 bases between. The CDR3 covers 14 residues. CDR1 and CDR2 from the germline V gene are MGHRA and YSYEKL. The CDR3 spells CASSQVVLLETQYF. The DNA for the CDR3 is TGCGCCAGCAGCCAAGTGGTTCTACTGGAGACCCAGTACTTC.

The chain is built from TRBV12-3 or TRBV12-4 and TRBJ2-1, with 13 bases matching TRBD2. The CDR3 sequence is 18 residues long. V shed 1 base, J shed 7 bases, and the junction held 10 bases outside the gene matches. DNA for the CDR3: TGTGCCAGCAGTTTAGGGACTAGCGGGGGCAAATCCGGTAATGAGCAGTTCTTC. This encodes CASSLGTSGGKSGNEQFF.

This chain joins TRBV11-3 and TRBJ2-4; no clear D gene. V lost 2 bases and J 8 bases, leaving 7 bases between the germline ends. CDR3 size: 12 residues. Per germline, CDR1 SGHNT and CDR2 YENEEA. Here the CDR3 DNA reads TGTGCCAGCAGCTTAAATGGGGACATTCAGTACTTC. This sequence encodes CASSLNGDIQYF.

V is TRBV5-1 and J is TRBJ2-2, with D possibly TRBD2 on 6 matching bases. The CDR3 has 14 amino acids. CDR1 is SGHRS and CDR2 is YFSETQ in the germline V gene. Trimming took 3 bases from V and 1 from J, leaving 7 bases between them. CDR3 bases: TGCGCCAGCAGCTGGAGGGTGAACACCGGGGAGCTGTTTTTT. Its translation is CASSWRVNTGELFF.

The rearrangement links TRBV10-2 to TRBJ2-2; D tentatively fits TRBD1 or TRBD2 (5 bases each). Germline loops: CDR1 WSHSY, CDR2 SAAADI. This CDR3 is built from 13 residues. Trimming stripped 7 bases from V and 7 bases from J, with 13 bases between. Here the CDR3 reads CASKEGIIGELFF. CDR3 in DNA: TGCGCCAGCAAAGAGGGGATTATCGGGGAGCTGTTTTTT.

Many counts were recorded for this clonotype. This sequence joins TRBV12-3 or TRBV12-4 and TRBJ1-6, with a possible D match to TRBD1 (6 bases). This CDR3 is 15 amino acids long. Trimming removed 6 bases from V and 5 bases from J, with 14 bases in between. CDR3 sequence: CASRGGQLNNSPLHF. Written as DNA, the CDR3 is TGTGCCAGCAGGGGCGGACAGCTGAATAATTCACCCCTCCACTTT.

This rearrangement joins TRBV7-9 to TRBJ2-1; no reliable D call. In germline, CDR1 is SEHNR, CDR2 FQNEAQ (reference sequence). Deletions cut 2 bases from V and 8 bases from J, with 10 bases between. The CDR3 consists of 13 residues. The CDR3 sequence is CASSLTSGDEQFF. Written as DNA, the CDR3 is TGTGCCAGCAGCTTAACGAGTGGGGATGAGCAGTTCTTC.

This clonotype was counted a single time. The chain combines TRBV19 with TRBJ2-1, with D perhaps TRBD1 (5 bases). V was cut by 5 bases and J by 7 bases, with 18 bases left in between. The CDR3 length is 15 residues. Germline CDR1 and CDR2: LNHDA and SQIVND (reference sequence). CDR3 nucleotides: TGTGCCAGTAGTTTGTCACACCTTAAGGGGAATGAGCAGTTCTTC. Translation: CASSLSHLKGNEQFF.

This clonotype was counted many times. The J gene is TRBJ2-7, the V gene TRBV29-1, with 14 bases matching TRBD2. After removal of 6 bases from V and 1 base from J, the junction contained 5 bases not matched to a gene. In germline, CDR1 is SQVTM, CDR2 ANQGSEA. This CDR3 has 15 residues. CDR3: CSVGGLAGASYEQYF. In DNA, the CDR3 is TGCAGCGTGGGGGGACTAGCGGGAGCTTCCTACGAGCAGTACTTC.

V gene TRBV11-1 combines with J gene TRBJ2-6; 10 bases match TRBD1. Trimming cost V 2 bases and J 0 bases; bases outside gene matches: 7. In germline, CDR1 is SGHAT, CDR2 FQDESV (reference sequence). The CDR3 spans 19 residues. This CDR3 is CASSLFSGQGFSGANVLTF. The CDR3 nucleotides read TGTGCCAGCAGCTTATTTTCGGGACAGGGGTTCTCTGGGGCCAACGTCCTGACTTTC.

The V gene is TRBV12-5, the J gene TRBJ1-1; D is undetermined. There are 12 residues in the CDR3. The germline gives CDR1 LGHNT, CDR2 FRNRAP. Trimming pared 1 base from V and 3 bases from J, leaving 3 bases between. DNA of the CDR3: TGTGCTAGTGGTTTGGGGGACACTGAAGCTTTCTTT. Protein product: CASGLGDTEAFF.

In this sample, this clonotype turned up a few times. The chain has TRBV28 and TRBJ2-7; tentatively, D is TRBD1 or TRBD2 (6 bases each). V was cut by 5 bases and J by 5 bases, with 19 bases left in between. CDR1 is MDHEN and CDR2 is SYDVKM in the germline V gene. The CDR3 is 15 residues long. The CDR3 bases are TGTGCCAGCAGTCCCCACGGGGGCAGGGGAGACGAGCAGTACTTC. Protein sequence: CASSPHGGRGDEQYF.

V gene TRBV7-2 combines with J gene TRBJ2-7, with D possibly being TRBD2 (6 bases). In germline, CDR1 is SGHTA, CDR2 FQGNSA. V was clipped by 5 bases and J by 3 bases, with 23 bases between them. This CDR3 region has 17 residues. The CDR3 is CASSPKLRDSLVYEQYF. In DNA, the CDR3 is TGTGCCAGCAGCCCGAAACTCCGGGACTCGCTCGTCTACGAGCAGTACTTC. The full variable domain, with the rest looked up from reference TRBV7-2 and TRBJ2-7, is GAGVSQSPSNKVTEKGKDVELRCDPISGHTALYWYRQSLGQGLEFLIYFQGNSAPDKSGLPSDRFSAERTGGSVSTLTIQRTQQEDSAVYLCASSPKLRDSLVYEQYFGPGTRLTVT.

This clonotype has only a few counts. The chain couples TRBV29-1 to TRBJ1-2; 7 bases are shared with TRBD1. Germline V lookup: CDR1 SQVTM, CDR2 ANQGSEA. The V gene end was trimmed by 7 bases and the J gene end by 6 bases; junction bases not matched to a gene: 11. The CDR3 contains 13 residues. CDR3: CSARRGPGDGYTF. The CDR3 nucleotides are TGCAGCGCCCGGAGGGGGCCGGGAGATGGCTACACCTTC.

This clonotype was recorded a few times. This chain links TRBV29-1 with TRBJ2-2; 10 positions agree with TRBD1. CDR3 length: 15 residues. V dropped 7 bases and J dropped 5; count of bases not matched to a gene: 10. Germline values: CDR1 SQVTM, CDR2 ANQGSEA. The CDR3 spells CSAPLTGGQTGELFF. CDR3 sequence (DNA): TGCAGCGCCCCACTGACAGGGGGCCAGACCGGGGAGCTGTTTTTT.

Note on this clonotype: This could be a read error, since a much larger clone is one nucleotide away. The chain carries TRBV12-3 or TRBV12-4 and TRBJ2-1, with D possibly being TRBD2 (6 bases). This CDR3 contains 17 residues. The CDR3 sequence is CACSLIIRGTPGNEQFF. CDR3 DNA sequence: TGTGCCTGCAGTTTAATTATTCGCGGGACTCCCGGCAATGAGCAGTTCTTC.

CDR3 DNA sequence: TGTGCCAGCAGCTTATCAGGACAGGGGGGAACCGGGGAGCTGTTTTTT. As protein: CASSLSGQGGTGELFF. The chain joins TRBV11-3 to TRBJ2-2; TRBD1 matches at 10 bases. CDR1 and CDR2 (germline): SGHNT, YENEEA. The CDR3 is made up of 16 amino acids. The ends lost 2 bases at V and 5 bases at J; junction bases unmatched: 5.

This clonotype was found a few times. This chain connects TRBV20-1 to TRBJ2-6; 8 bases fit TRBD1. The CDR3 contains 14 residues. V lost 4 bases, J lost 2 bases, and 1 base stayed unmatched. CDR1 is DFQATT and CDR2 is SNEGSKA in the germline V gene (reference sequence). The CDR3 reads CSATDRAGANVLTF. CDR3 in DNA: TGCAGTGCTACGGACAGGGCTGGGGCCAACGTCCTGACTTTC.

There are many counts of this clonotype. V and J are TRBV29-1 and TRBJ2-1, with D possibly matching TRBD1 (6 bases). CDR1 and CDR2 from the germline V gene are SQVTM and ANQGSEA. V lost 4 bases and J lost 0, with 10 bases in between. The CDR3 sequence is 14 residues long. The CDR3 coding sequence is TGCAGCGTTGCGAGGGGGAGCTCCTACAATGAGCAGTTCTTC. Amino acids: CSVARGSSYNEQFF.

The chain has TRBV28 and TRBJ2-1, with D tentatively TRBD1 (5 bases). V was pared by 6 bases and J by 7 bases, with 16 bases between. Germline assignment: CDR1 MDHEN and CDR2 SYDVKM. The CDR3 is made up of 14 amino acids. The chain's CDR3 is CASRTRVGWNEQFF. The CDR3 nucleotides read TGTGCCAGCAGAACCAGGGTTGGTTGGAATGAGCAGTTCTTC.